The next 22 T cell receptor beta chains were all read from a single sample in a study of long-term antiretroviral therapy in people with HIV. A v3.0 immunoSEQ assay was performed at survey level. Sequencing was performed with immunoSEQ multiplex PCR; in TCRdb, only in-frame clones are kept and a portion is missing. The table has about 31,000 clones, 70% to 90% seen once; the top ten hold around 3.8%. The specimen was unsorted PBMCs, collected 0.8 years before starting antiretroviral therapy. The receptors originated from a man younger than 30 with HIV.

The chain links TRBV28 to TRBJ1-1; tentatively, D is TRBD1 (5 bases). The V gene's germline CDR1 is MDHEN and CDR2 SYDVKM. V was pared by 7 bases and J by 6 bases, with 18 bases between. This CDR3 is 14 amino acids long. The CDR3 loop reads CASTRPGLISEAFF. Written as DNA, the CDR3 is TGTGCCAGCACCCGTCCGGGACTGATCTCTGAAGCTTTCTTT.

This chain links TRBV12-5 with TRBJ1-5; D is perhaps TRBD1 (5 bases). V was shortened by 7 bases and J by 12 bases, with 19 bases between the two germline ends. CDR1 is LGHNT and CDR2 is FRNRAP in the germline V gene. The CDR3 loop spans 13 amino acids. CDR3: CASATDGAGSQHF. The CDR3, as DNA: TGTGCTAGTGCCACCGACGGGGCAGGGAGCCAGCATTTT.

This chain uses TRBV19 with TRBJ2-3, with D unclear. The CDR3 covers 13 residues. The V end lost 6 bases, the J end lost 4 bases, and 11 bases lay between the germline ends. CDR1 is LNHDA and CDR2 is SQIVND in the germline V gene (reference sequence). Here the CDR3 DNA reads TGTGCCAGTAGAGGACCCGCCGCAGATACGCAGTATTTT. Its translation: CASRGPAADTQYF.

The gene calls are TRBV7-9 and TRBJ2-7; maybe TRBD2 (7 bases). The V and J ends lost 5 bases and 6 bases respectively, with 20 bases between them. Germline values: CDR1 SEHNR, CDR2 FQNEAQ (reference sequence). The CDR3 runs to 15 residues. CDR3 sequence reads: CASSTWGGPDSEQYF. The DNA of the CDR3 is TGTGCCAGCAGCACCTGGGGGGGGCCGGACTCCGAGCAGTACTTC. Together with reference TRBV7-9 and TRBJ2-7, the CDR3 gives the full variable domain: DTGVSQNPRHKITKRGQNVTFRCDPISEHNRLYWYRQTLGQGPEFLTYFQNEAQLEKSRLLSDRFSAERPKGSFSTLEIQRTEQGDSAMYLCASSTWGGPDSEQYFGPGTRLTVT.

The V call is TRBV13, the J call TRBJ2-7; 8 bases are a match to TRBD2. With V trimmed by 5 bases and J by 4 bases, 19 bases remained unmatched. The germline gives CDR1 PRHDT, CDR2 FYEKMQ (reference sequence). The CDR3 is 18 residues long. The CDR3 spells CASSPLGVGSGRRYEQYF. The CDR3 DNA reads TGTGCCAGCAGCCCTCTCGGGGTCGGGAGCGGGAGAAGGTACGAGCAGTACTTC.

The CDR3 is CASSRGGGDYEQYF. CDR3 sequence (DNA): TGCGCCAGCAGCCGGGGTGGCGGGGACTACGAGCAGTACTTC. The gene calls are TRBV5-1 and TRBJ2-7; a possible D gene is TRBD2 (6 bases). V lost 4 bases and J lost 3, with 14 bases in between. Germline CDR1 SGHRS, CDR2 YFSETQ. This CDR3 spans 14 amino acids.

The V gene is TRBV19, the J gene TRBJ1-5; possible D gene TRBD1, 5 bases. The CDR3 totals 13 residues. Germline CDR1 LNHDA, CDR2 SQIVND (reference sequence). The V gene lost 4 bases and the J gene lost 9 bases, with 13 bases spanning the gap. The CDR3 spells CASSTDGQGPQHF. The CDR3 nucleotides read TGTGCCAGTAGTACGGACGGACAAGGGCCCCAGCATTTT. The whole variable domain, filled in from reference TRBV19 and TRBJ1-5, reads DGGITQSPKYLFRKEGQNVTLSCEQNLNHDAMYWYRQDPGQGLRLIYYSQIVNDFQKGDIAEGYSVSREKKESFPLTVTSAQKNPTAFYLCASSTDGQGPQHFGDGTRLSIL.

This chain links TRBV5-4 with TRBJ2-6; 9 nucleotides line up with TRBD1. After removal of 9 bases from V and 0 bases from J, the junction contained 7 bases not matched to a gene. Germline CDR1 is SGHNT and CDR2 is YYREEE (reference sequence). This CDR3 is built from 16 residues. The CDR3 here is CATGTGPFSGANVLTF. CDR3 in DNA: TGTGCCACCGGGACAGGGCCATTCTCTGGGGCCAACGTCCTGACTTTC.

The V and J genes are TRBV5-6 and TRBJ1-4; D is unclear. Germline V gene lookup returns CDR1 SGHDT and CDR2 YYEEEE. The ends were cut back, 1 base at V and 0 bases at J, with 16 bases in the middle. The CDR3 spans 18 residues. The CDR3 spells CASSLLVEETTTNEKLFF. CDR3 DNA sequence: TGTGCCAGCAGCTTGCTAGTGGAGGAAACTACAACTAATGAAAAACTGTTTTTT.

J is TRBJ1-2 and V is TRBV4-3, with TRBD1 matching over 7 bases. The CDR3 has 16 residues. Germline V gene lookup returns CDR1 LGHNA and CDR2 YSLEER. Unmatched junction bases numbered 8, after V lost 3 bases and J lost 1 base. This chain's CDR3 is CASSHANRGVNYGYTF. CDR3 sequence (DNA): TGCGCCAGCAGCCACGCGAACAGGGGAGTTAACTATGGCTACACCTTC.

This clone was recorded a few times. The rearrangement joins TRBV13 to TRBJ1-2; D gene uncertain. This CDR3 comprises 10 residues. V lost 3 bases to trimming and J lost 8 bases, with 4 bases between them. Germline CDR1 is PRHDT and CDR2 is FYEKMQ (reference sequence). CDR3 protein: CASSLGGYTF. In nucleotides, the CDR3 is TGTGCCAGCAGCTTGGGGGGCTACACCTTC.

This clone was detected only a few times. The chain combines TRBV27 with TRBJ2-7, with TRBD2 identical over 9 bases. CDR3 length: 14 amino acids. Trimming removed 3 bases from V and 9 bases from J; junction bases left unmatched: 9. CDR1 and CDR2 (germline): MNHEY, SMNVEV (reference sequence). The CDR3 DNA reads TGTGCCAGCAGTTTTATAGCTAGCGGGAAAGGGCAGTACTTC. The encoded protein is CASSFIASGKGQYF.

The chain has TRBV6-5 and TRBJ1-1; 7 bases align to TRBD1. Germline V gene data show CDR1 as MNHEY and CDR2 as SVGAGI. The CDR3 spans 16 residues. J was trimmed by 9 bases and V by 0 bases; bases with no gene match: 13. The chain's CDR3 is CASSYSPDRPRTKAFF. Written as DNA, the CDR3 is TGTGCCAGCAGTTACTCCCCGGACAGGCCGCGGACTAAAGCTTTCTTT.

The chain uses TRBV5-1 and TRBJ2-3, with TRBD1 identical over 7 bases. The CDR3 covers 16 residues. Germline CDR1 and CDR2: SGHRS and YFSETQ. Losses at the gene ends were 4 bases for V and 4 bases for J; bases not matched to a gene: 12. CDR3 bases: TGCGCCAGCAGCAAGTACCGACAGGGTGGATCAGATACGCAGTATTTT. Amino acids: CASSKYRQGGSDTQYF.

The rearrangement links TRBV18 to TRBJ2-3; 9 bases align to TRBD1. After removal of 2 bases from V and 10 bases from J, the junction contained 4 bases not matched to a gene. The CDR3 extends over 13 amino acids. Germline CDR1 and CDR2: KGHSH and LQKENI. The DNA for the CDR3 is TGTGCCAGCTCACCAACGGACAGGGGCTCGCAGTATTTT. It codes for CASSPTDRGSQYF.

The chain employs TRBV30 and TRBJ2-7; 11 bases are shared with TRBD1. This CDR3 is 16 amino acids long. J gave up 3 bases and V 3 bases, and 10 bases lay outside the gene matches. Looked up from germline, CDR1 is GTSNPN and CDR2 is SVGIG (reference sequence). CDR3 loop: CAWRRFPGTGGYEQYF. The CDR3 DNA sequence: TGTGCCTGGAGGCGGTTCCCCGGGACAGGGGGCTACGAGCAGTACTTC. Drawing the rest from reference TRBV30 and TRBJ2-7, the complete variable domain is SQTIHQWPATLVQPVGSPLSLECTVEGTSNPNLYWYRQAAGRGLQLLFYSVGIGQISSEVPQNLSASRPQDRQFILSSKKLLLSDSGFYLCAWRRFPGTGGYEQYFGPGTRLTVT.

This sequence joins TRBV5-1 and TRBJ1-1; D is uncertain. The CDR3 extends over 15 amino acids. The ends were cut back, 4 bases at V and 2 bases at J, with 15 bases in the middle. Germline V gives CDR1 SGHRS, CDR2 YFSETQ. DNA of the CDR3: TGCGCCAGCAGCCCGATGGGCATGTCCAACACTGAAGCTTTCTTT. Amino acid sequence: CASSPMGMSNTEAFF.

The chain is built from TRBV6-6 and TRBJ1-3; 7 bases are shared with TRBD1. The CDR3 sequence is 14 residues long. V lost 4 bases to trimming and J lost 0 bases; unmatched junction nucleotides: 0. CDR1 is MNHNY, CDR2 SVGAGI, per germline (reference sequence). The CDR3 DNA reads TGTGCCAGCAGTTGGGACAGCTCTGGAAACACCATATATTTT. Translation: CASSWDSSGNTIYF.

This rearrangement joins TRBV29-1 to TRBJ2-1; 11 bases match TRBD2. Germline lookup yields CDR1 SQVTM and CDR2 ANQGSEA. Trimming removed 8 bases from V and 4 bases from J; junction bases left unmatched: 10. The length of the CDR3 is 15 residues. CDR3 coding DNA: TGCAGCTCTGGGGTGGCTAGCGGGAGGTACAATGAGCAGTTCTTC. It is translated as CSSGVASGRYNEQFF.

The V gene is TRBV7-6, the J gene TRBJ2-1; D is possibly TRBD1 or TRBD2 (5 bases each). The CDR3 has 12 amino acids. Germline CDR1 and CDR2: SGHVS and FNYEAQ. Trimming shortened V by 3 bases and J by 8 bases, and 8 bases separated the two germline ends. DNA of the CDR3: TGTGCCAGCAGCTTCATGGGGGATGAGCAGTTCTTC. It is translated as CASSFMGDEQFF.

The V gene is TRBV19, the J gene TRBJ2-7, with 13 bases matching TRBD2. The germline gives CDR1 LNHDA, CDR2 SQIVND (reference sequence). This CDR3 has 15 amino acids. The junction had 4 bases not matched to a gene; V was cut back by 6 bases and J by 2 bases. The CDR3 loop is CASSSGTSGTYEQYF. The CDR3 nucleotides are TGTGCCAGTAGCTCCGGGACTAGCGGGACCTACGAGCAGTACTTC.

CDR3 nucleotide sequence: TGTGCCAGCAGCGTAGAGGGACAGGGGATCGGGGAGCTGTTTTTT. This sequence encodes CASSVEGQGIGELFF. This chain joins TRBV9 and TRBJ2-2; 10 bases align to TRBD1. The CDR3 is made up of 15 amino acids. The J segment lost 7 bases and the V segment lost 0 bases, leaving 3 bases of the junction unmatched. CDR1 SGDLS and CDR2 YYNGEE come from the germline V gene.